This T cell receptor beta chain came from a study of cytomegalovirus exposure and HLA in healthy donors. The PCR had 60 Vbeta and 13 Jbeta primers. TCRdb keeps only in-frame clones here, not all; method: immunoSEQ multiplex PCR. This table has about 190,000 clones, around 77% appearing once. On this clone: The antigen is undetermined.

Overall study findings and caveats: Available immune exposure information was restricted to CMV serostatus only.

This clonotype originated in a woman aged 18-29 years in good health and CMV-seronegative. Sequenced: PBMCs.

CDR3 nucleotide sequence: TGTGCCAGCAGACCTCCAGGATATGCCTACAATGAGCAGTTCTTC. This codes for CASRPPGYAYNEQFF. This chain uses TRBV28 with TRBJ2-1; D call uncertain. V lost 6 bases, J lost 2 bases, and 14 bases lay in between. This CDR3 comprises 15 residues. The germline gives CDR1 MDHEN, CDR2 SYDVKM.